This T cell receptor beta chain comes out of a study of beta chain features in type 1 diabetes. Study at large: There was similarity between patients and healthy donors in age, gender and cell yields.

TCRB transcripts that were expressed got sequenced, as all of the isolated RNA had been reverse transcribed. Repertoires were generated with immunoSEQ multiplex PCR, while TCRdb's copy carries only in-frame clones and drops some. The profile shows 150,000 or so clones, under 60% of them singletons. This CDR3 spans 14 amino acids. From germline, CDR1 is SEHNR and CDR2 FQNEAQ (reference sequence). The V and J ends lost 10 bases and 0 bases respectively, with 13 bases between them. The rearrangement joins TRBV7-9 to TRBJ2-1; D is perhaps TRBD2 (6 bases). The source material was Tregs from blood. The source of this sequence is a man aged 18 to 29 in good health. CDR3 sequence reads: CATTRESSYNEQFF. CDR3 in DNA: TGTGCCACCACCCGGGAGAGCTCCTACAATGAGCAGTTCTTC. The whole variable domain, filled in from reference TRBV7-9 and TRBJ2-1, reads DTGVSQNPRHKITKRGQNVTFRCDPISEHNRLYWYRQTLGQGPEFLTYFQNEAQLEKSRLLSDRFSAERPKGSFSTLEIQRTEQGDSAMYLCATTRESSYNEQFFGPGTRLTVL.